Below, 22 T cell receptor beta chains from the same sample are listed, as sequenced in a study of blood T cell repertoires in COVID-19. Clones were read by immunoSEQ multiplex PCR, and TCRdb kept only the in-frame ones, dropping some. The sample records around 25,000 clones, 89% being singletons. Sequencing was done on a sample of peripheral blood. These receptors were taken from a man in his 70s with acute or convalescent COVID-19.

V usage is TRBV28 and J usage is TRBJ1-5, with 7 bases matching TRBD1. This CDR3 is built from 13 residues. The germline V gene has CDR1 MDHEN and CDR2 SYDVKM. Unmatched junction bases numbered 5, after V lost 4 bases and J lost 8 bases. Here the CDR3 reads CASSYRGLEPQHF. The CDR3 nucleotides read TGTGCCAGCAGTTACAGGGGTTTAGAGCCCCAGCATTTT.

The rearrangement links TRBV11-3 to TRBJ2-2; 8 bases map to TRBD2. V was clipped by 1 base and J by 0 bases; unmatched bases: 4. Germline V CDR1 and CDR2: SGHNT, YENEEA. The CDR3 totals 17 residues. The CDR3, as DNA: TGTGCCAGCAGCTTAGGAGGGGGACTAGCGAACACCGGGGAGCTGTTTTTT. It encodes CASSLGGGLANTGELFF. Using reference TRBV11-3 and TRBJ2-2 for the parts outside the CDR3, the full variable domain is EAGVVQSPRYKIIEKKQPVAFWCNPISGHNTLYWYLQNLGQGPELLIRYENEEAVDDSQLPKDRFSAERLKGVDSTLKIQPAELGDSAVYLCASSLGGGLANTGELFFGEGSRLTVL.

CDR3 loop: CASSPRAGVSSETQYF. As DNA, the CDR3 is TGTGCCAGCTCACCACGGGCAGGGGTATCCTCAGAGACCCAGTACTTC. The rearrangement joins TRBV18 to TRBJ2-5, with a tentative D call TRBD1 (6 bases). The CDR3 contains 16 residues. CDR1 and CDR2 from the germline V gene are KGHSH and LQKENI. V shed 1 base and J shed 4 bases, with 16 bases lying between them.

The CDR3 loop is CASSLGGHEQYF. Here the CDR3 DNA reads TGTGCCAGCAGCTTAGGAGGGCACGAGCAGTACTTC. V and J are TRBV7-9 and TRBJ2-7; D perhaps matches TRBD2 (5 bases). Trimming pared 1 base from V and 5 bases from J, leaving 6 bases between. The germline CDR1 and CDR2 sequences are SEHNR and FQNEAQ (reference sequence). This CDR3 has 12 residues.

V and J are TRBV5-1 and TRBJ1-5; TRBD1 might be the D (6 bases). Trimming took 4 bases from V and 3 from J, leaving 11 bases between them. The CDR3 spans 14 residues. Germline lookup yields CDR1 SGHRS and CDR2 YFSETQ. For the CDR3, the DNA is TGCGCCAGCAGCCCCGACAGGCCCAATCAGCCCCAGCATTTT. Translating it yields CASSPDRPNQPQHF.

The chain links TRBV5-4 to TRBJ2-1, with D tentatively TRBD1 (6 bases). CDR3 length equals 13 residues. CDR1 is SGHNT, CDR2 YYREEE, per germline (reference sequence). Trimming stripped 4 bases from V and 8 bases from J, with 13 bases between. The CDR3 sequence: CASSRWNRDEQFF. The CDR3 region has the DNA TGTGCCAGCAGCAGGTGGAACAGGGATGAGCAGTTCTTC.

This chain uses TRBV7-9 with TRBJ2-2, with TRBD2 identical over 8 bases. CDR1 SEHNR and CDR2 FQNEAQ come from the germline V gene (reference sequence). The CDR3 totals 16 residues. J lost 3 bases, V lost 3 bases, and 6 bases had no gene match. CDR3 sequence reads: CASSFARGVDTGELFF. The CDR3 DNA is TGTGCCAGCAGCTTCGCGCGGGGGGTCGACACCGGGGAGCTGTTTTTT.

V gene TRBV6-5 combines with J gene TRBJ1-1, with 7 bases lining up with TRBD1. Trimming removed 5 bases from V and 7 bases from J; junction bases left unmatched: 7. The CDR3 is 13 amino acids. CDR1 is MNHEY and CDR2 is SVGAGI in the germline V gene. The CDR3 nucleotides read TGTGCCAGCAGTCGTGACAGGGACCTTGAAGCTTTCTTT. Translated, it gives CASSRDRDLEAFF.

The rearrangement links TRBV5-1 to TRBJ2-1; 9 positions agree with TRBD2. The CDR3 has 16 residues. In germline, CDR1 is SGHRS, CDR2 YFSETQ. V shed 5 bases, J shed 4 bases, and the junction held 10 bases outside the gene matches. The CDR3 region is CASRPELAGVYNEQFF. CDR3 nucleotide sequence: TGCGCCAGCAGGCCGGAACTAGCGGGTGTTTACAATGAGCAGTTCTTC.

The chain links TRBV5-1 to TRBJ1-5; 10 nucleotides align to TRBD1. Germline V gene lookup returns CDR1 SGHRS and CDR2 YFSETQ. Trimming cost V 4 bases and J 2 bases; bases outside gene matches: 3. The CDR3 has 15 amino acids. CDR3 coding DNA: TGCGCCAGCAGCATCGGGACAGGGGGCAATCAGCCCCAGCATTTT. Encoded protein: CASSIGTGGNQPQHF.

V usage is TRBV29-1 and J usage is TRBJ2-3; 8 bases are a match to TRBD1. The V gene's germline CDR1 is SQVTM and CDR2 ANQGSEA. V shed 7 bases and J 2 bases; nucleotides not matched to a gene: 5. The length of the CDR3 is 13 residues. The DNA for the CDR3 is TGCAGCGCTCGACAGGGGTTCACAGATACGCAGTATTTT. It codes for CSARQGFTDTQYF.

V and J are TRBV19 and TRBJ2-5; 7 bases agree with TRBD1. V lost 6 bases, J lost 1 base, and 5 bases stayed unmatched. The CDR3 covers 14 residues. Germline lookup yields CDR1 LNHDA and CDR2 SQIVND (reference sequence). CDR3 DNA sequence: TGTGCCAGTAGCTCGGGACAGCTCCAAGAGACCCAGTACTTC. It specifies CASSSGQLQETQYF.

The chain combines TRBV4-2 with TRBJ2-1; TRBD2 agrees at 7 bases. The CDR3 covers 16 residues. With V trimmed by 0 bases and J by 2 bases, 4 bases remained unmatched. CDR1 is LGHNA and CDR2 is YNFKEQ in the germline V gene. Written as DNA, the CDR3 is TGTGCCAGCAGCCAAGAAGGCGGGAGAGCCTACAATGAGCAGTTCTTC. Translating it yields CASSQEGGRAYNEQFF.

The chain links TRBV21-1 to TRBJ2-2; the table assigns TRBD2, which was not confirmed against the DNA. TRBV21-1 is a pseudogene. The CDR3 is made up of 18 amino acids. The chain's CDR3 is CASSKLYAGGQRTGELFF. CDR3 in DNA: TGTGCCAGCAGCAAATTGTACGCGGGGGGGCAACGCACCGGGGAGCTGTTTTTT.

V usage is TRBV9 and J usage is TRBJ2-2; D perhaps matches TRBD1 (5 bases). This CDR3 has 15 amino acids. V lost 4 bases and J lost 5, with 15 bases in between. In germline, CDR1 is SGDLS, CDR2 YYNGEE. CDR3 protein: CASSPPGLGTGELFF. Written as DNA, the CDR3 is TGTGCCAGCAGCCCGCCAGGGTTAGGGACCGGGGAGCTGTTTTTT.

The J gene is TRBJ2-2, the V gene TRBV18; the match to TRBD1 covers 11 bases. The CDR3 consists of 16 residues. J was trimmed by 6 bases and V by 3 bases; bases with no gene match: 6. Germline assignment: CDR1 KGHSH and CDR2 LQKENI. Written as DNA, the CDR3 is TGTGCCAGCTCACCGCGGACAGGGGGCGCGTCCGGGGAGCTGTTTTTT. Its translation is CASSPRTGGASGELFF.

The V and J genes are TRBV12-3 or TRBV12-4 and TRBJ2-7; the D gene is possibly TRBD2 (6 bases). This CDR3 region has 12 residues. Between the trimmed V and J ends, which lost 6 bases and 6 bases, there was a span of 12 bases. CDR3 DNA: TGTGCCAGCAGCCTTCAGCGGGCCGAGCAGTACTTC. Translation: CASSLQRAEQYF.

V and J are TRBV2 and TRBJ2-1; D call uncertain. CDR1 is SNHLY, CDR2 FYNNEI, per germline. The CDR3 is made up of 12 amino acids. Trimming cost V 2 bases and J 7 bases, with 6 bases left between them. The CDR3 bases are TGTGCCAGCAGTGAACATCGGAATGAGCAGTTCTTC. It codes for CASSEHRNEQFF.

This chain links TRBV11-3 with TRBJ2-3; 10 bases agree with TRBD2. J gave up 6 bases and V 3 bases, and 3 bases lay outside the gene matches. This CDR3 is 14 amino acids long. CDR1 is SGHNT, CDR2 YENEEA, per germline. The CDR3 nucleotides are TGTGCCAGCAGCTTTCATAGCGGGGGGGATACGCAGTATTTT. Protein sequence: CASSFHSGGDTQYF.

V gene TRBV2 combines with J gene TRBJ2-2, with D perhaps TRBD2 (8 bases). Trimming removed 7 bases from V and 0 bases from J, with 18 bases in between. The CDR3 extends over 17 amino acids. Germline loops: CDR1 SNHLY, CDR2 FYNNEI. CDR3 in amino acids: CASTGGSGASNTGELFF. As DNA, the CDR3 is TGTGCCAGCACAGGGGGTAGCGGGGCCTCGAACACCGGGGAGCTGTTTTTT.

The chain links TRBV29-1 to TRBJ1-2, with a tentative D call TRBD1 (5 bases). Between the trimmed V and J ends, which lost 0 bases and 2 bases, there was a span of 13 bases. The germline CDR1 and CDR2 sequences are SQVTM and ANQGSEA. The CDR3 has 15 amino acids. CDR3 nucleotides: TGCAGCGTTGAAGATCATGGCAGGGTGAACTATGGCTACACCTTC. Translation: CSVEDHGRVNYGYTF.

The V gene is TRBV7-2, the J gene TRBJ2-3, with 8 bases fitting TRBD2. Per germline, CDR1 SGHTA and CDR2 FQGNSA. The CDR3 totals 16 residues. J gave up 7 bases and V 5 bases, and 14 bases lay outside the gene matches. CDR3 nucleotides: TGTGCCAGCAGCGCACCTGGACGGGGGGGTGGGAATACGCAGTATTTT. This encodes CASSAPGRGGGNTQYF.